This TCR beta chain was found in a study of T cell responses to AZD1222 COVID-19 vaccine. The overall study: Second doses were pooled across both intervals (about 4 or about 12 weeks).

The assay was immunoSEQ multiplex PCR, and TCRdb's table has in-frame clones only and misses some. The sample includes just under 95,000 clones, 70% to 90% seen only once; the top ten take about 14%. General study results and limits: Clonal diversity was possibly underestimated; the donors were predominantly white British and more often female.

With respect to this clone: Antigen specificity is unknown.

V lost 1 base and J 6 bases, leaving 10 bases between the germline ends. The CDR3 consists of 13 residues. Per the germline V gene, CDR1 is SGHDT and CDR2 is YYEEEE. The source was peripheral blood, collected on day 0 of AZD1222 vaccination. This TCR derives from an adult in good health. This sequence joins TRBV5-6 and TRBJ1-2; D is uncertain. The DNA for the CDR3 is TGTGCCAGCAGCTTGAAAGGGTTGCATGGCTACACCTTC. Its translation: CASSLKGLHGYTF.